This T cell receptor beta chain was identified in a study of blood T cell repertoires in COVID-19. With 1 base removed from V and 7 bases from J, the gap between germline ends came to 17 bases. CDR1 is SGHRS, CDR2 YFSETQ, per germline. The CDR3 consists of 16 residues. In the original analysis: Reference gene primer amplification in the assay estimated nucleated cell counts. The assay was immunoSEQ multiplex PCR, and TCRdb's table has in-frame clones only and misses some. V and J calls and clone size are copied from that table; D and trimming were computed from the DNA. The sample lists about 250,000 clones; around nine tenths were seen once.

V usage is TRBV5-1 and J usage is TRBJ2-2; possibly TRBD1 for D (6 bases). Source material: peripheral blood. This TCR was recovered from a woman in her sixties or seventies who had recovered from COVID-19. The CDR3, as DNA: TGCGCCAGCAGCTTGACCGGGACACCCGCCGGCGGGGAGCTGTTTTTT. Amino acids: CASSLTGTPAGGELFF. Supplemented by reference TRBV5-1 and TRBJ2-2, the full variable domain reads KAGVTQTPRYLIKTRGQQVTLSCSPISGHRSVSWYQQTPGQGLQFLFEYFSETQRNKGNFPGRFSGRQFSNSRSEMNVSTLELGDSALYLCASSLTGTPAGGELFFGEGSRLTVL.